The rows below give T cell receptor beta chains drawn from one sample of a study of cytomegalovirus exposure and HLA in healthy donors. Assay: immunoSEQ multiplex PCR; the TCRdb copy retains only in-frame clones and omits some. Of 85,000 to 90,000 clones listed, 67% are singletons. The sequencing input was PBMCs. The receptors were sampled from a man aged 25-45 years in good health and CMV-seronegative. Each CDR3 is given with its conserved first and last residue. The D gene is left open where the match is weak. Part of the rows lack a size; the others show once, few, many or a class for expanded clones.

j_gene | v_gene | abundance | d_gene | len | CDR3nt | CDR3aa
TRBJ1-4 | TRBV5-4 | few | TRBD1 | 15 | TGTGCCAGCAGCATGTGGACAGGGGGCTTTGAAAAACTGTTTTTT | CASSMWTGGFEKLFF
TRBJ1-1 | TRBV28 | NA | NA | 11 | TGTGCCAGCAGTCTAGTGGATCAAGCTTTCTTT | CASSLVDQAFF
TRBJ1-1 | TRBV23-1 | NA | NA | 15 | TGCGCCAGCAGTCGAATTTGGGGGCCGAACACTGAAGCTTTCTTT | CASSRIWGPNTEAFF
TRBJ1-1 | TRBV7-2 | NA | TRBD1 | 16 | TGTGCCAGCAGCTCCAGCGAAAGGACAGGGCGCACTGAAGCTTTCTTT | CASSSSERTGRTEAFF
TRBJ1-4 | TRBV5-1 | once | NA | 13 | TGCGCCAGCAGCCCGGAGCCGGGAGAAAAACTGTTTTTT | CASSPEPGEKLFF
TRBJ1-6 | TRBV5-1 | NA | TRBD1 | 15 | TGCGCCAGCAGCTTGTTAGGGACAGAAGATTCACCCCTCCACTTT | CASSLLGTEDSPLHF
TRBJ1-1 | TRBV10-3 | NA | NA | 14 | TGTGCCATCAGACAACAGGGAAGTGTTACTGAAGCTTTCTTT | CAIRQQGSVTEAFF
TRBJ1-5 | TRBV25-1 | few | NA | 13 | TGTGCCAGCAATTCGTTTGAGGGTCAGCCCCAGCATTTT | CASNSFEGQPQHF
TRBJ2-1 | TRBV5-8 | NA | TRBD2 | 19 | TGTGCCAGCAGCTGGAAACGGACTAGCGGGGCCTTCTCCTACAATGAGCAGTTCTTC | CASSWKRTSGAFSYNEQFF
TRBJ2-3 | TRBV6-1 | NA | NA | 18 | TGTGCCAGCAGTGAAGCGGGGGGTACAGGGGATGATGTAGATACGCAGTATTTT | CASSEAGGTGDDVDTQYF
TRBJ1-1 | TRBV7-3 | once | NA | 13 | TGTGCCAGCAGCACCGACAGAAACACTGAAGCTTTCTTT | CASSTDRNTEAFF
TRBJ1-2 | TRBV30 | NA | TRBD1 | 12 | TGTGCCTGGAGTGAAACAGGGGAAGGCTACACCTTC | CAWSETGEGYTF
TRBJ1-4 | TRBV19 | NA | NA | 13 | TGTGCCAGTAGTATTACAGGGACTGAAAAACTGTTTTTT | CASSITGTEKLFF
TRBJ2-7 | TRBV29-1 | once | TRBD1 | 12 | TGCAGCGTTGAGGAGACAGGGGGCGAGCAGTACTTC | CSVEETGGEQYF
TRBJ2-5 | TRBV10-1 | NA | NA | 17 | TGCGCCAGCAGAAAGGGGGGGCCGGAGCATTTGAAAGAGACCCAGTACTTC | CASRKGGPEHLKETQYF
TRBJ1-2 | TRBV28 | NA | TRBD1 | 14 | TGTGCCAGCAGTGGGACAGTGATGCCCTATGGCTACACCTTC | CASSGTVMPYGYTF
TRBJ1-4 | TRBV4-3 | NA | TRBD1 | 17 | TGCGCCAGCAGCCACGACAGGGGGCCGCAGGGGAATGAAAAACTGTTTTTT | CASSHDRGPQGNEKLFF
TRBJ1-1 | TRBV29-1 | NA | NA | 14 | TGCAGCGTTGAAGATCGTGGGGCGAAAACTGAAGCTTTCTTT | CSVEDRGAKTEAFF
TRBJ2-1 | TRBV20-1 | few | NA | 11 | TGCAGTGCTTTAGCACGCTATGAGCAGTTCTTC | CSALARYEQFF
TRBJ1-5 | TRBV30 | NA | TRBD1 | 13 | TGTGCCTGGAGTTGGACAGGGGAACAGCCCCAGCATTTT | CAWSWTGEQPQHF
TRBJ1-2 | TRBV30 | NA | TRBD1 | 13 | TGTGCCTGTCAGACCCCCCGGGACAGGGAGTACACCTTC | CACQTPRDREYTF
TRBJ1-5 | TRBV19 | once | NA | 14 | TGTGCCAGTAGGACCCAAGGGGATAATCAGCCCCAGCATTTT | CASRTQGDNQPQHF
TRBJ2-2 | TRBV2 | once | TRBD1 | 15 | TGTGCCAGCAGGATGGGACAGACAAACACCGGGGAGCTGTTTTTT | CASRMGQTNTGELFF
TRBJ1-3 | TRBV28 | NA | TRBD1 | 16 | TGTGCCAGCAGTTTGACAGGGGGCTCCTCTGGAAACACCATATATTTT | CASSLTGGSSGNTIYF
TRBJ1-2 | TRBV19 | few | TRBD1 | 16 | TGTGCCAGTAGCCTACATGCGAGACAGGGGAACTATGGCTACACCTTC | CASSLHARQGNYGYTF
TRBJ1-2 | TRBV29-1 | NA | NA | 13 | TGCAGCGTTGAGTCGCACAGGGCAGACGGCTACACCTTC | CSVESHRADGYTF
TRBJ2-3 | TRBV30 | NA | NA | 11 | TGTGCCTGGAGTTCGGGGGATACGCAGTATTTT | CAWSSGDTQYF
TRBJ1-2 | TRBV2 | NA | NA | 11 | TGTGCCACCACGGTAGGGGGAGGCTACACCTTC | CATTVGGGYTF
TRBJ1-4 | TRBV6-1 | NA | TRBD1 | 14 | TGTGCCAGCACGCCCAGGGGGGAGAATGAAAAACTGTTTTTT | CASTPRGENEKLFF
TRBJ1-1 | TRBV5-1 | NA | TRBD1 | 14 | TGCGCCAGCGCGGACAGGGGAATTCTCGGTGAAGCTTTCTTT | CASADRGILGEAFF
TRBJ1-1 | TRBV11-2 | few | TRBD1 | 18 | TGTGCCAGCAGCTTAGCCCGGACAGGGGGCCGTGAGAACACTGAAGCTTTCTTT | CASSLARTGGRENTEAFF
TRBJ2-5 | TRBV7-9 | NA | TRBD2 | 15 | TGTGCCAGCAGCTCAGCGGGAGGTTACCAAGAGACCCAGTACTTC | CASSSAGGYQETQYF
TRBJ2-6 | TRBV18 | NA | NA | 16 | TGTGCCAGCTCACCACCCTCAGGGGTTGGGGCCAACGTCCTGACTTTC | CASSPPSGVGANVLTF